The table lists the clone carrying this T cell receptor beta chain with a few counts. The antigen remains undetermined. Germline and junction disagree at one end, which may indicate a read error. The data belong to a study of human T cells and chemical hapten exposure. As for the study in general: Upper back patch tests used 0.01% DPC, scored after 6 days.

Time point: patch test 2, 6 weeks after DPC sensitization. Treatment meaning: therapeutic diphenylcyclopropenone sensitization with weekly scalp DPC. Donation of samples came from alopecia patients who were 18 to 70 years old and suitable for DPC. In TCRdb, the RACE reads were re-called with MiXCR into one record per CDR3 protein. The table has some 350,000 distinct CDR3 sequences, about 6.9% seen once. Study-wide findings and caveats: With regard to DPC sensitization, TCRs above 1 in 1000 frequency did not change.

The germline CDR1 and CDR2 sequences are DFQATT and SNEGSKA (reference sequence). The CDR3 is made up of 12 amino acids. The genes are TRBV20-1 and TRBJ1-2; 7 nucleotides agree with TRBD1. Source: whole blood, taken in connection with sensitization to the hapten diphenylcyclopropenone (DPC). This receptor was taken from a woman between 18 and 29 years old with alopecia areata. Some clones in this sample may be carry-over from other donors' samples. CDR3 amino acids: CNAPQGSVGYTF. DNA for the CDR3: TGTAATGCACCACAGGGGAGCGTTGGCTACACCTTC.